This T cell receptor beta chain was sequenced in a study of blood T cells in healthy people across ages. The CDR3 runs 13 residues. V lost 4 bases and J lost 9, with 13 bases in between. Germline V CDR1 and CDR2: LGHDT, YNNKEL (reference sequence). Primed by a sample-barcoded 5' primer and a J-beta primer mix, a second PCR proceeded for about 7 to 12 cycles. TCRdb independently ran MiXCR on the 5' RACE reads; one entry per CDR3 protein. The sample has about a million distinct CDR3 sequences; about 48% are singletons. Sequences were obtained from blood. The chain carries TRBV3-1 and TRBJ2-1, with TRBD2 as a possible D gene (6 bases). The receptor was isolated from a man aged 25 to 40 in good health. The CDR3 loop reads CASSLWTMAEQFF. The CDR3 DNA reads TGTGCCAGCAGCCTGTGGACTATGGCTGAGCAGTTCTTC.